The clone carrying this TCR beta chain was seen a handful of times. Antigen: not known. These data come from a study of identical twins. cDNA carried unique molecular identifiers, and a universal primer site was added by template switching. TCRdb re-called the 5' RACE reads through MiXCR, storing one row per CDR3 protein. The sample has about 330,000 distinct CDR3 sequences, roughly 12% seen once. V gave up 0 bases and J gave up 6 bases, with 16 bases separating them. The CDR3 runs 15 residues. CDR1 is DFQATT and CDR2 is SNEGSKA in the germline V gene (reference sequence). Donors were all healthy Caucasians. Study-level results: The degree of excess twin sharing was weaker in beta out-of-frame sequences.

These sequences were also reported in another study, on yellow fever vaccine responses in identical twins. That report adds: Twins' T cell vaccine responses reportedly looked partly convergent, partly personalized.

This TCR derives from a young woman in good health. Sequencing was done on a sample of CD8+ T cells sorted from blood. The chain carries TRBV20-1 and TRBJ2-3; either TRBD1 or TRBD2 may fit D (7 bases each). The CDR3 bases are TGCAGTGCTAGAGATTCGCCAGGGGGAGGGGATACGCAGTATTTT. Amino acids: CSARDSPGGGDTQYF.